This TCR beta chain was captured by sequencing in a study of T cell clonality in common variable immunodeficiency. This clone was seen a few times. The CDR3 extends 3 residues past the end of the read, so its final part is completed from the germline J gene. Sequenced by immunoSEQ multiplex PCR; TCRdb stores in-frame clones only, minus some. The table lists approximately 44,000 clones, with no singletons. The germline V and J ends were trimmed by 5 bases and 6 bases, with 20 bases remaining between them. The V gene's germline CDR1 is PRHDT and CDR2 FYEKMQ (reference sequence). This CDR3 is 15 amino acids long.

The sequence was collected from a person aged 18 to 75 in good health. Material: peripheral blood mononuclear cells. The rearrangement joins TRBV13 to TRBJ2-7; perhaps TRBD1 as D (6 bases). The CDR3 bases that were read are TGTGCCAGCAGCCAACAGATTACAGGGTCCCGCGAG. Translating gives CASSQQITGSRE. From start to end, the CDR3 is CASSQQITGSREQYF.